A selection of T cell receptor beta chains follows, all from one sample in a study of PD-1 blockade in classical Hodgkin lymphoma. Data came from immunoSEQ multiplex PCR; TCRdb stores just in-frame clones and leaves some out. The sample has 20,000 to 25,000 clones; over 80% are singletons. The input for sequencing was CD4+ T cells from blood, taken before the fourth cycle of nivolumab. The source of these receptors is a human donor with classical Hodgkin lymphoma. The CDR3 runs from the conserved cysteine through the conserved F or W. D genes are given only for firm matches. Clone size appears in some rows only: once, few, many, or a class for an expanded clone.

length	D	size	V	J	DNA	CDR3
18	NA	NA	TRBV7-9	TRBJ1-1	TGTGCCAGCAGCTTAGCCCGTGGGCAGGGGATTATGAACACTGAAGCTTTCTTT	CASSLARGQGIMNTEAFF
13	NA	NA	TRBV9	TRBJ2-1	TGTGCCAGCCGTCAGGGAGGCGGCGGAGAGCAGTTCTTC	CASRQGGGGEQFF
15	NA	NA	TRBV11-1	TRBJ2-6	TGTGCCAGCAGCGCCCGGTTCACTGGGGCCAACGTCCTGACTTTC	CASSARFTGANVLTF
15	TRBD1	NA	TRBV7-2	TRBJ1-1	TGTGCCAGCAGCCCGCGGACAGGGAAAACCACTGAAGCTTTCTTT	CASSPRTGKTTEAFF
14	NA	NA	TRBV5-1	TRBJ1-3	TGCGCCAGCAGCTTGCGTGGCTCCGGAAACACCATATATTTT	CASSLRGSGNTIYF
15	NA	NA	TRBV27	TRBJ1-2	TGTGCCAGCAGGATTTCTAGTACAGGCGGACATGGCTACACCTTC	CASRISSTGGHGYTF
13	NA	NA	TRBV2	TRBJ1-4	TGTGCCAGCAGTGATTCTCAAAATGAAAAACTGTTTTTT	CASSDSQNEKLFF
13	TRBD2	once	TRBV7-9	TRBJ2-1	TGTGCCACCGGGACTAGCGGGGGAGGTGAGCAGTTCTTC	CATGTSGGGEQFF
15	TRBD1	NA	TRBV7-2	TRBJ2-2	TGTGCCAGCAGCTTGGGGGGACAGGCCAACGGGGAGCTGTTTTTT	CASSLGGQANGELFF
11	NA	once	TRBV30	TRBJ1-1	TGTGCCTGGAGTACCCTAACAGAAGCTTTCTTT	CAWSTLTEAFF
11	NA	NA	TRBV20-1	TRBJ1-1	TGCAGTGCTAGGGCCCTCTCTGAAGCTTTCTTT	CSARALSEAFF
15	TRBD1	few	TRBV10-3	TRBJ1-5	TGTGCCATCAGTGGGACAGGGTCGGGCAAGGAGACCCAGCATTTT	CAISGTGSGKETQHF
13	NA	NA	TRBV7-2	TRBJ2-2	TGTGCCAGCAGCTTAGCGGGCACCGGGGAGCTGTTTTTT	CASSLAGTGELFF
12	NA	NA	TRBV19	TRBJ2-1	TGTGCCAGTAGTACGCAACAGGGTATGCAGTTCTTC	CASSTQQGMQFF
11	NA	NA	TRBV6-5	TRBJ1-2	TGTGCCGCGGGCAGGGCCTATGGCTACACCTTC	CAAGRAYGYTF
15	TRBD1	few	TRBV9	TRBJ1-4	TGTGCCAGCAGCGTAGGGGACAGGGTTGACGAAAAACTGTTTTTT	CASSVGDRVDEKLFF
14	NA	NA	TRBV27	TRBJ1-6	TGTGCCAGCAGGAGTAGCTCCTATAATTCACCCCTCCACTTT	CASRSSSYNSPLHF
15	TRBD1	NA	TRBV7-9	TRBJ2-2	TGTGCCAGCAGCTTTGACAGGGGTATCACCGGGGAGCTGTTTTTT	CASSFDRGITGELFF
13	NA	once	TRBV2	TRBJ1-2	TGTGCCAGCAGTGACGGATGGCAGGGCGGCTACACCTTC	CASSDGWQGGYTF
14	NA	NA	TRBV2	TRBJ2-7	TGTGCCAGCAGTCAGACGCTTGGCTCCTACGAGCAGTACTTC	CASSQTLGSYEQYF
14	NA	NA	TRBV5-1	TRBJ1-1	TGCGCCAGCAGCTTGTACAGTGAAGGGACTGAAGCTTTCTTT	CASSLYSEGTEAFF
15	NA	NA	TRBV7-6	TRBJ2-7	TGTGCCAGCAGCCCCGGGGTGGGTTTTACCTACGAGCAGTACTTC	CASSPGVGFTYEQYF
16	NA	NA	TRBV6-6	TRBJ1-3	TGTGCCAGCAGTTACTCGATAGCGCAGGGTGGAAACACCATATATTTT	CASSYSIAQGGNTIYF
18	NA	NA	TRBV2	TRBJ1-3	TGTGCCAGCAGTGAAGCGCTTCGGACGGTCCTCTCTGGAAACACCATATATTTT	CASSEALRTVLSGNTIYF
14	NA	NA	TRBV15	TRBJ2-2	TGTGCCACCAGCCAGACTCTCAACACCGGGGAGCTGTTTTTT	CATSQTLNTGELFF
15	NA	once	TRBV5-1	TRBJ2-1	TGCGCCAGCAGCGATCGGGGGGCCTCATACAATGAGCAGTTCTTC	CASSDRGASYNEQFF
18	NA	NA	TRBV4-3	TRBJ1-6	TGCGCCAGCAGCCCCAACGCAGGGATATCCTCCTATAATTCACCCCTCCACTTT	CASSPNAGISSYNSPLHF
12	NA	NA	TRBV7-9	TRBJ1-1	TGTGCCAGCAGCCAAGGGACTTCAGGGGCTTTCTTT	CASSQGTSGAFF
15	NA	NA	TRBV5-4	TRBJ2-7	TGTGCCAGCAGCTTGGGTGGTGACGGTTCCTACGAGCAGTACTTC	CASSLGGDGSYEQYF
14	NA	NA	TRBV5-1	TRBJ2-2	TGCGCCAGCCGCATCCGGGACTCCGCGGGGGAGCTGTTTTTT	CASRIRDSAGELFF
15	TRBD1	once	TRBV28	TRBJ2-7	TGTGCCAGCAGTTCCGGGACAGGGGGTAACTACGAGCAGTACTTC	CASSSGTGGNYEQYF
15	NA	few	TRBV7-8	TRBJ2-7	TGTGCCAGCAGCTTCTCTAGGGACCCTACCTACGAGCAGTACTTC	CASSFSRDPTYEQYF
14	NA	NA	TRBV19	TRBJ1-1	TGTGCCAGTAGTATTTCAGGGGCAGAAACTGAAGCTTTCTTT	CASSISGAETEAFF
14	NA	NA	TRBV15	TRBJ1-5	TGTGCCACCAGCAGGGGCACACAAAATCAGCCCCAGCATTTT	CATSRGTQNQPQHF
14	TRBD1	NA	TRBV29-1	TRBJ2-3	TGCAGCGTTATGACAGGGGCTAGCACAGATACGCAGTATTTT	CSVMTGASTDTQYF
16	NA	NA	TRBV11-3	TRBJ1-1	TGTGCCAGCAGCCCACGGCCCCCGAACCCGAACACTGAAGCTTTCTTT	CASSPRPPNPNTEAFF
14	TRBD1	few	TRBV15	TRBJ1-6	TGTGCCACCAGCGGAGACAGGGCTCGGGGATCCCTCCACTTT	CATSGDRARGSLHF
16	NA	NA	TRBV10-3	TRBJ1-2	TGTGCCATCAGGGTAGGGCAGGGCCGAGGAAACTATGGCTACACCTTC	CAIRVGQGRGNYGYTF
16	TRBD1	once	TRBV19	TRBJ1-1	TGTGCCAGTAGTTCCGGGACAGGGAGTTGGAACACTGAAGCTTTCTTT	CASSSGTGSWNTEAFF
14	TRBD1	few	TRBV28	TRBJ1-5	TGTGCCAGCAGGTCTTCCGGGACAGATCAGCCCCAGCATTTT	CASRSSGTDQPQHF
18	TRBD2	NA	TRBV4-2	TRBJ2-7	TGTGCCAGCAGCCAAGATACCGGGACTAGCGGGGGGCTCGACGAGCAGTACTTC	CASSQDTGTSGGLDEQYF
12	NA	NA	TRBV7-2	TRBJ2-4	TGTGCCAGCAGACCCGATGGGGACATTCAGTACTTC	CASRPDGDIQYF
14	TRBD1	once	TRBV5-1	TRBJ1-1	TGCGCCAGCAGCTCCAGGGGGCGCGTTACTGAAGCTTTCTTT	CASSSRGRVTEAFF
14	NA	NA	TRBV15	TRBJ1-5	TGTGCCACCAGCAGAGATCCTGAAAATCAGCCCCAGCATTTT	CATSRDPENQPQHF
13	NA	NA	TRBV6-1	TRBJ1-2	TGTGCCAGCAGCGTGGACGGCCTCTATGGCTACACCTTC	CASSVDGLYGYTF